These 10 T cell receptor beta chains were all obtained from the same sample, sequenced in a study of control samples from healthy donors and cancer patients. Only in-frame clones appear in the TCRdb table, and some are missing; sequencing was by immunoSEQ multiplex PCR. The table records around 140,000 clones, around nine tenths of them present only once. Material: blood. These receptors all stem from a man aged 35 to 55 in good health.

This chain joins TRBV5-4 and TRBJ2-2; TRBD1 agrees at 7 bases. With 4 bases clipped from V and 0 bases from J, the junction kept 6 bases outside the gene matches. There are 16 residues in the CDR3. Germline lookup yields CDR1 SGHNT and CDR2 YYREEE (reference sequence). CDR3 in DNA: TGTGCCAGCAGCCGTGGACAGGCCGCGAACACCGGGGAGCTGTTTTTT. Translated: CASSRGQAANTGELFF.

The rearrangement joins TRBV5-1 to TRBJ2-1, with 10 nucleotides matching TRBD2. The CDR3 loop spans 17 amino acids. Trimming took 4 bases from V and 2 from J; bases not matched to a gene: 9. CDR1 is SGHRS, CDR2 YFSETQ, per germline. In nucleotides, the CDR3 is TGCGCCAGCAGCCCCCCCGCCAGCGGGGGGGCCTACAATGAGCAGTTCTTC. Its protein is CASSPPASGGAYNEQFF. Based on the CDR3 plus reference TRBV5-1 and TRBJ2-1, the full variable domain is KAGVTQTPRYLIKTRGQQVTLSCSPISGHRSVSWYQQTPGQGLQFLFEYFSETQRNKGNFPGRFSGRQFSNSRSEMNVSTLELGDSALYLCASSPPASGGAYNEQFFGPGTRLTVL.

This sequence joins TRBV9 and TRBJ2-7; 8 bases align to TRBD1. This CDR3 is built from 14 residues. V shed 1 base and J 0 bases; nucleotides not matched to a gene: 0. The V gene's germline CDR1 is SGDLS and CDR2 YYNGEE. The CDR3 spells CASSVQGASYEQYF. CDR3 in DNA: TGTGCCAGCAGCGTACAGGGGGCCTCCTACGAGCAGTACTTC.

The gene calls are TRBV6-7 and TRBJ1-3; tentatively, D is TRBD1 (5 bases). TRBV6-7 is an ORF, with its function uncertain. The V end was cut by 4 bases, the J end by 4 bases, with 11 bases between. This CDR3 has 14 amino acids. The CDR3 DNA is TGTGCCAGCAGTTCACGGGACTTAGGAAACACCATATATTTT. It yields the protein CASSSRDLGNTIYF.

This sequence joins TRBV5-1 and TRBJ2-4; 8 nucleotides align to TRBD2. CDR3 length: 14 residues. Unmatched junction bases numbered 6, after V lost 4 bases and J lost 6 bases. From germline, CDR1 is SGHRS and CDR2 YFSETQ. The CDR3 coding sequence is TGCGCCAGCAGCGCGGGGGGTGTAGCAAACATTCAGTACTTC. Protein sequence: CASSAGGVANIQYF.

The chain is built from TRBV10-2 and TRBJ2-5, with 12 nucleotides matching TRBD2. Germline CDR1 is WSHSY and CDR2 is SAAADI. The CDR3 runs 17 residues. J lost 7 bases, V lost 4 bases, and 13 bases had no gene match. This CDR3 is CASSGPSSGGALGTQYF. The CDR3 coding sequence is TGCGCCAGCAGTGGGCCTTCTAGCGGGGGGGCCCTGGGGACCCAGTACTTC.

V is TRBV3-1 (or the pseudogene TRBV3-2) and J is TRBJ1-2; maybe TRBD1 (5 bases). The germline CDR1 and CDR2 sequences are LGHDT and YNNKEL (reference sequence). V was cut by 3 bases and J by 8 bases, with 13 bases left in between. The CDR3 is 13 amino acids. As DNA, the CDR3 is TGTGCCAGCAGCCATTGGGGGGACGGCGGCTACACCTTC. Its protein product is CASSHWGDGGYTF.

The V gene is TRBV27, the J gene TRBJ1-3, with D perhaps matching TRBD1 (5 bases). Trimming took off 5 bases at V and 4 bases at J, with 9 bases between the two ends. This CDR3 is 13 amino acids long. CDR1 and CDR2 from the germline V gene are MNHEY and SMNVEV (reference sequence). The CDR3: CASSLGGGNTIYF. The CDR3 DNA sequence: TGTGCCAGCAGTCTTGGGGGGGGAAACACCATATATTTT.

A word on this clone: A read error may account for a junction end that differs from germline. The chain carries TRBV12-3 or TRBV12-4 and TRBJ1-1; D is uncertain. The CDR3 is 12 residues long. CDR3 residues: CAGSFDGTEAFF. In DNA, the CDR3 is TGTGCCGGCAGTTTCGATGGCACTGAAGCTTTCTTT.

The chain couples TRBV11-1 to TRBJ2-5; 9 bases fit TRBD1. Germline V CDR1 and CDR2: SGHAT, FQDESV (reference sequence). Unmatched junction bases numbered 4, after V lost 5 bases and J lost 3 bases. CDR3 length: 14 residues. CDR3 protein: CASSATGGEETQYF. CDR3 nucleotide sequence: TGTGCCAGCAGCGCGACAGGGGGGGAAGAGACCCAGTACTTC.